This is a list of T cell receptor beta chains from one sample in a study of cytomegalovirus exposure and HLA in healthy donors. Assay used: immunoSEQ multiplex PCR; TCRdb lists only in-frame clones, some missing. The sample has fewer than 120,000 clones; just over 75% are singletons. The sequencing sample was made of PBMCs. Receptors were obtained from a man aged 30-40 years in good health and CMV-seropositive. The CDR3 runs from the conserved cysteine through the conserved F or W. The D gene is left open where the match is weak. Only some rows state a clone size, as once, few, many or a class for expanded clones.

>TRBV4-3|TRBD1|TRBJ1-3|NA
TGCGCCAGCAGCCAAATGATCACAGGGGCCTACTCTGGAAACACCATATATTTT
CASSQMITGAYSGNTIYF
>TRBV9|NA|TRBJ1-4|NA
TGTGCCAGCAGCCCCCAGGGGAGAAATGAAAAACTGTTTTTT
CASSPQGRNEKLFF
>TRBV28|NA|TRBJ1-5|NA
TGTGCCAGCAGTAAGTCAGGGGTTTCGGTGATTCAGCCCCAGCATTTT
CASSKSGVSVIQPQHF
>TRBV29-1|TRBD1|TRBJ1-6|few
TGCAGCGTACAGGGGGAAGAGAATTCACCCCTCCACTTT
CSVQGEENSPLHF
>TRBV19|TRBD1|TRBJ1-1|NA
TGTGCCACGGGACAGCAGAACACTGAAGCTTTCTTT
CATGQQNTEAFF
>TRBV21-1|NA|TRBJ2-1|NA
TGTGCCAGCATCGATCAGACAGGGTGTCGTGGAGAGCAGTTCTTC
CASIDQTGCRGEQFF
>TRBV6-6|NA|TRBJ1-6|NA
TGTGCCAGCAGTTACTCGATCGACAGAGATAATTCACCCCTCCACTTT
CASSYSIDRDNSPLHF
>TRBV6-1|NA|TRBJ1-4|NA
TGTGCCAGCAGTCGACCAGGAACTAATGAAAAACTGTTTTTT
CASSRPGTNEKLFF
>TRBV11-2|NA|TRBJ1-1|NA
TGTGCCAGCAGCTTAGATCCCTGGGGCCCGAACACTGAAGCTTTCTTT
CASSLDPWGPNTEAFF
>TRBV7-2|TRBD2|TRBJ2-3|few
TGTGCCAGCAGCAACTGGGAGGGTGGAGATACGCAGTATTTT
CASSNWEGGDTQYF
>TRBV7-9|TRBD1|TRBJ1-1|NA
TGTGCCAGCAGCCTCCAGGGGGAGAACACTGAAGCTTTCTTT
CASSLQGENTEAFF
>TRBV29-1|NA|TRBJ1-1|NA
TGCAGCGTTAGAAGTTTGAGCGAAGCTTTCTTT
CSVRSLSEAFF
>TRBV5-4|TRBD1|TRBJ2-7|once
TGTGCCAGCAGCGGCAAACAGGGGGCAAGTTATGAGCAGTACTTC
CASSGKQGASYEQYF
>TRBV28|NA|TRBJ1-5|NA
TGTGCCACCGTCCCCCTCAATCAGCCCCAGCATTTT
CATVPLNQPQHF
>TRBV28|NA|TRBJ2-7|NA
TGTGCCAGTAGTTCACAGGGTTTCAGCTACGAGCAGTACTTC
CASSSQGFSYEQYF
>TRBV7-6|NA|TRBJ1-1|NA
TGTGCCAGCAGCAGAGGCCGGGTGGGTTGGGCTTTCTTT
CASSRGRVGWAFF
>TRBV7-6|NA|TRBJ2-1|few
TGTGCCAGCAGCTTAGGGACAACAGGACGTGAGCAGTTCTTC
CASSLGTTGREQFF
>TRBV7-8|TRBD2|TRBJ2-1|NA
TGTGCCAGCAGCTCCTCTTTCGGGGGGAGCTCCTACAATGAGCAGTTCTTC
CASSSSFGGSSYNEQFF
>TRBV27|NA|TRBJ2-2|NA
TGTGCCAGCAGTTTAGGCGGAACCGGGGAGCTGTTTTTT
CASSLGGTGELFF
>TRBV7-9|NA|TRBJ1-1|few
TGTGCCAGCAGCGCACAGGGGAACACTGAAGCTTTCTTT
CASSAQGNTEAFF
>TRBV19|NA|TRBJ1-5|NA
TGTGCCAGTAACGAGGGCCTCAATCAGCCCCAGCATTTT
CASNEGLNQPQHF
>TRBV2|NA|TRBJ2-7|few
TGTGCCAGCAGTGAAGCGGGACACTCCTACGAGCAGTACTTC
CASSEAGHSYEQYF
>TRBV27|NA|TRBJ1-1|few
TGTGCCAGCAGTGCGGTCAGTAGTTTCATGAACACTGAAGCTTTCTTT
CASSAVSSFMNTEAFF
>TRBV11-3|NA|TRBJ2-5|NA
TGTGCCAGCAGCTTAGGCCAGCGGGAGACCCAGTACTTC
CASSLGQRETQYF
>TRBV9|NA|TRBJ2-2|NA
TGTGCCAGCAGCGTACGACTAGTCCCCGGGGAGCTGTTTTTT
CASSVRLVPGELFF
>TRBV6-5|NA|TRBJ2-7|NA
TGTGCCAGCAGTTACTCAATCAGTTACCTCGAGCAGTACTTC
CASSYSISYLEQYF
>TRBV27|NA|TRBJ2-5|NA
TGTGCCAGCAGTTTACGGGAGCAAGAGACCCAGTACTTC
CASSLREQETQYF
>TRBV9|TRBD2|TRBJ2-3|NA
TGTGCCAGCAGCGTAGGCGCACTAGCGGGGGGAGCAGATACGCAGTATTTT
CASSVGALAGGADTQYF
>TRBV9|NA|TRBJ2-2|NA
TGTGCCAGCAGCCACCATCAGGGTTCGGGGAACACCGGGGAGCTGTTTTTT
CASSHHQGSGNTGELFF
>TRBV7-8|NA|TRBJ2-7|NA
TGTGCCAGCAGCTTGCCTCCGGGACACCTCTACGAGCAGTACTTC
CASSLPPGHLYEQYF
>TRBV5-1|TRBD1|TRBJ1-1|few
TGCGCCAGCAGCTTGTCCTCGGATTACAGGGGGCGAATATCGGACACTGAAGCTTTCTTT
CASSLSSDYRGRISDTEAFF
>TRBV15|NA|TRBJ1-5|NA
TGTGCCACCAGCAGGGCCCGGACGGGGAATCAGCCCCAGCATTTT
CATSRARTGNQPQHF
>TRBV2|TRBD2|TRBJ2-1|NA
TGTGCCAGCAGGAAGGAGCTAGCGGGGGGAAGCCATGAGCAGTTCTTC
CASRKELAGGSHEQFF
>TRBV6-6|NA|TRBJ2-7|NA
TGTGCCAGCAGTTCCTCCAGCGTCGAGCAGTACTTC
CASSSSSVEQYF
>TRBV9|NA|TRBJ2-5|once
TGTGCCAGCAGCGTAAGCATACAAGAGACCCAGTACTTC
CASSVSIQETQYF
>TRBV10-3|TRBD1|TRBJ1-5|NA
TGTGCCATCAGTTTACAGGGGCCCCAGAGGGCCCATCAGCCCCAGCATTTT
CAISLQGPQRAHQPQHF
>TRBV7-3|NA|TRBJ2-2|NA
TGTGCCAGCAGCTTAGGCGGGGCGAACACCGGGGAGCTGTTTTTT
CASSLGGANTGELFF
>TRBV28|NA|TRBJ2-3|NA
TGTGCCAGCAATAGACAGGAAACTAGCACAGATACGCAGTATTTT
CASNRQETSTDTQYF
>TRBV5-1|TRBD1|TRBJ2-1|NA
TGCGCCAGCAGCGCGGGACAGGGGGCCTGGGAGCAGTTCTTC
CASSAGQGAWEQFF
>TRBV7-9|NA|TRBJ1-2|NA
TGTGCCAGCAGCCCCCCGGGAGGGGAGTATGGCTACACCTTC
CASSPPGGEYGYTF